The present T cell receptor (beta chain) was sequenced within a study of cytomegalovirus exposure and HLA in healthy donors. Turning to this clone: Its target is not known.

Primers: 60 Vbeta forward and 13 Jbeta reverse. Repertoires were generated with immunoSEQ multiplex PCR, while TCRdb's copy carries only in-frame clones and drops some. The table includes tens of thousands of clones, over 80% detected once. Whole-study results and caveats: An analysis was carried out later, and it reportedly showed fewer N-insertions in an Asian-associated ancestry cluster than the roughly 700-donor mean. Later analysis associated a missense DCLRE1C variant with TCR beta V- and J-gene trimming. Within an earlier analysis, most TCR beta V segments proved productive either about 90% or about 30% of the time. Equally common other TCR beta chains were less clonally expanded than HLA-associated ones, a later analysis found.

This receptor was taken from a man younger than 30 in good health and CMV-seronegative. Sequenced input: PBMCs.

CDR3: CASRYGTVTNYGYTF. The CDR3 bases are TGTGCCAGCAGATACGGGACAGTGACTAACTATGGCTACACCTTC. V usage is TRBV28 and J usage is TRBJ1-2; 7 bases align to TRBD1. This CDR3 is built from 15 residues. The trim removed 6 bases at V and 0 bases at J, leaving 7 bases unmatched. From germline, CDR1 is MDHEN and CDR2 SYDVKM.